These 28 T cell receptor beta chains originate from one sample sequenced in a study of naive and memory T cell subsets. The beta constant-region primer was an equimolar mix of two oligonucleotides covering TRBC1 and TRBC2. Nested alpha and beta constant-region primers with the SP2 primer drove four PCR rounds on ligated cDNA. TCRdb called the UMI-ligation and nested PCR reads again in MiXCR, with one record for every CDR3 protein. This sample has 8,500 to 10,000 distinct CDR3 sequences; roughly 5.5% occur once, and the top ten carry 55% to 60%. Sequencing was done on a sample of CD4+ TEMRA cells from blood. As for subset: effector memory re-expressing CD45RA, CD45RA+ CD27-. These receptors originate from a human donor in good health.

The sample holds many counts of this clonotype. V is TRBV6-2 or TRBV6-3 and J is TRBJ2-7; D gene ambiguous. Trimming removed 2 bases at V and 1 base at J, with 3 bases between. Germline CDR1 and CDR2: MNHEY and SVGEGT. The CDR3 has 12 residues. The CDR3 DNA sequence: TGTGCCAGCAGTTACCCGTCCTACGAGCAGTACTTC. Protein product: CASSYPSYEQYF.

This clonotype qualifies as medium-sized. This chain links TRBV5-1 with TRBJ2-3; D gene unclear. The CDR3 consists of 13 residues. Germline values: CDR1 SGHRS, CDR2 YFSETQ. Trimming left V 1 base short and J 0 bases short, with 3 bases between. CDR3 amino acids: CASSLPSTDTQYF. The DNA of the CDR3 is TGCGCCAGCAGCTTGCCTAGCACAGATACGCAGTATTTT. Filled out from reference TRBV5-1 and TRBJ2-3, the complete variable domain reads KAGVTQTPRYLIKTRGQQVTLSCSPISGHRSVSWYQQTPGQGLQFLFEYFSETQRNKGNFPGRFSGRQFSNSRSEMNVSTLELGDSALYLCASSLPSTDTQYFGPGTRLTVL.

This clonotype has only a few counts. The chain carries TRBV3-1 and TRBJ2-1; possibly TRBD2 for D (5 bases). Germline CDR1 reads LGHDT; CDR2 reads YNNKEL (reference sequence). This CDR3 contains 17 residues. V was shortened by 3 bases and J by 6 bases, with 21 bases between the two germline ends. The CDR3 is CASSHPAGAEIPNEQFF. Written as DNA, the CDR3 is TGTGCCAGCAGCCACCCGGCAGGAGCGGAAATCCCCAATGAGCAGTTCTTC.

Ten or more counts support this clonotype. The chain uses TRBV2 and TRBJ2-5; no clear D. CDR1 and CDR2 (germline): SNHLY, FYNNEI. CDR3 length: 13 amino acids. V was trimmed by 5 bases and J by 0 bases, leaving 7 bases between them. CDR3 sequence reads: CASSRANQETQYF. DNA of the CDR3: TGTGCCAGCAGTAGGGCGAACCAAGAGACCCAGTACTTC.

The J gene is TRBJ2-5, the V gene TRBV12-3 or TRBV12-4; TRBD1 agrees at 7 bases. V trimming: 6 bases; J trimming: 7 bases; junction bases outside the gene matches: 11. The CDR3 totals 14 residues. CDR3 nucleotides: TGTGCCAGCAGACAAACAGGGGAGTGGGGGACCCAGTACTTC. It encodes CASRQTGEWGTQYF.

This clonotype was detected many times. The chain joins TRBV6-2 or TRBV6-3 to TRBJ2-1; D gene unclear. The germline V gene has CDR1 MNHEY and CDR2 SVGEGT. Trimming removed 7 bases from V and 6 bases from J, with 13 bases in between. This CDR3 comprises 13 residues. CDR3 sequence (DNA): TGTGCCAGCAACGCCTCCCCCCCCAATGAGCAGTTCTTC. Translated: CASNASPPNEQFF.

The CDR3 loop is CASSADTDRRNQPQHF. Here the CDR3 DNA reads TGTGCCAGCTCGGCAGACACGGACAGGCGCAATCAGCCCCAGCATTTT. The V and J genes are TRBV18 and TRBJ1-5; 7 bases fit TRBD1. The V segment lost 6 bases and the J segment 2 bases; nucleotides outside the gene matches: 10. CDR1 is KGHSH, CDR2 LQKENI, per germline. The CDR3 sequence is 16 residues long.

This clonotype has a count of ten or more. The rearrangement uses TRBV27 and TRBJ1-1; D uncertain. V lost 6 bases and J lost 4, with 15 bases in between. CDR1 MNHEY and CDR2 SMNVEV come from the germline V gene (reference sequence). CDR3 length: 14 residues. CDR3 protein: CASRPGRPATEAFF. The CDR3 nucleotides read TGTGCCAGCAGACCCGGACGACCGGCCACTGAAGCTTTCTTT.

The chain has TRBV6-6 and TRBJ1-3; tentative D call: TRBD1 (6 bases). V gave up 5 bases and J gave up 0 bases, with 14 bases separating them. Germline V gives CDR1 MNHNY, CDR2 SVGAGI (reference sequence). The CDR3 has 16 amino acids. The CDR3 sequence is CASSTRQASSGNTIYF. CDR3 nucleotide sequence: TGTGCCAGCAGTACCCGACAGGCCTCCTCTGGAAACACCATATATTTT.

This clonotype was observed at least ten times. J is TRBJ1-1 and V is TRBV12-3 or TRBV12-4; 7 positions match TRBD1. This CDR3 spans 20 amino acids. Trimming removed 4 bases from V and 4 bases from J; junction bases left unmatched: 24. CDR3 loop: CASSSDRFRGAGRLGTEAFF. CDR3 nucleotides: TGTGCCAGCAGTTCGGACAGGTTCCGGGGCGCCGGCCGGTTGGGCACTGAAGCTTTCTTT.

This clonotype is deemed medium-sized. The chain uses TRBV4-1 and TRBJ2-7, with TRBD2 matching 10 bases. This CDR3 has 14 amino acids. V shed 4 bases and J 5 bases; nucleotides not matched to a gene: 5. Per the germline V gene, CDR1 is MGHRA and CDR2 is YSYEKL. CDR3 nucleotide sequence: TGCGCCAGCAGCCGCCAGCGGGAGGGGAACGAGCAGTACTTC. Protein: CASSRQREGNEQYF.

This clonotype has just a few counts. V and J are TRBV12-3 or TRBV12-4 and TRBJ1-1; D is unclear. V was trimmed by 7 bases and J by 0 bases, leaving 9 bases between them. The CDR3 has 13 residues. CDR3 DNA: TGTGCCAGCATTGGCGATATGAACACTGAAGCTTTCTTT. Encoded protein: CASIGDMNTEAFF.

This clonotype was counted ten times or more. The genes are TRBV12-3 or TRBV12-4 and TRBJ2-4; 8 nucleotides agree with TRBD2. The CDR3 has 16 amino acids. J gave up 0 bases and V 5 bases, and 6 bases lay outside the gene matches. The CDR3 sequence is CASSVTSGLAKNIQYF. In nucleotides, the CDR3 is TGTGCCAGCAGTGTAACTAGCGGACTAGCCAAAAACATTCAGTACTTC.

This clonotype was seen many times. This rearrangement joins TRBV24-1 to TRBJ2-3, with D uncertain. The CDR3 runs to 11 residues. V dropped 9 bases and J dropped 6 bases, with 9 bases sitting between them. Germline V gives CDR1 KGHDR, CDR2 SFDVKD. CDR3 sequence reads: CATRGVDTQYF. The CDR3 region has the DNA TGTGCCACCCGAGGTGTGGATACGCAGTATTTT.

This clonotype was counted many times. The chain couples TRBV20-1 to TRBJ2-7; possibly TRBD2 for D (6 bases). The CDR3 has 15 residues. Germline CDR1 reads DFQATT; CDR2 reads SNEGSKA (reference sequence). V was trimmed by 0 bases and J by 2 bases, leaving 14 bases between them. This CDR3 is CSARDGGTTTYEQYF. CDR3 sequence (DNA): TGCAGTGCTAGAGATGGCGGGACCACGACCTACGAGCAGTACTTC.

The chain combines TRBV4-3 with TRBJ2-1, with 10 bases identical to TRBD2. The CDR3 extends over 21 amino acids. CDR1 and CDR2 (germline): LGHNA, YSLEER. Losses at the gene ends were 1 base for V and 3 bases for J; bases not matched to a gene: 18. The CDR3 region has the DNA TGCGCCAGCAGCCAAGTTGCCCCTAGCGGGAGATCAGGAGGACTCTACAATGAGCAGTTCTTC. Translating it yields CASSQVAPSGRSGGLYNEQFF.

This clonotype has only a few counts. The chain uses TRBV27 and TRBJ1-5; D might be TRBD1 (5 bases). The length of the CDR3 is 16 residues. Germline lookup yields CDR1 MNHEY and CDR2 SMNVEV (reference sequence). Trimming took off 1 base at V and 2 bases at J, with 12 bases between the two ends. The CDR3 spells CASSLWPGTGNQPQHF. The DNA for the CDR3 is TGTGCCAGCAGTTTATGGCCCGGGACGGGCAATCAGCCCCAGCATTTT.

J is TRBJ2-2 and V is TRBV20-1; 8 bases map to TRBD2. This CDR3 region has 15 residues. CDR1 DFQATT and CDR2 SNEGSKA come from the germline V gene (reference sequence). Germline trimming cut 6 bases from V and 4 bases from J; bases unmatched to any gene: 10. CDR3 residues: CSAPTRRGGTGELFF. The CDR3 DNA sequence: TGCAGTGCACCAACTCGTCGGGGGGGCACCGGGGAGCTGTTTTTT.

The chain has TRBV25-1 and TRBJ2-7, with 10 bases that match TRBD2. Germline trimming cut 10 bases from V and 4 bases from J; bases unmatched to any gene: 13. The CDR3 is made up of 15 amino acids. Germline V gene lookup returns CDR1 MGHDK and CDR2 SYGVNS. The CDR3 bases are TGTGCCACCCAGAATACCCTAGCGGGAGCGTACGAGCAGTACTTC. The encoded protein is CATQNTLAGAYEQYF.

Ten or more counts support this clonotype. This chain uses TRBV27 with TRBJ2-7; the D gene is possibly TRBD1 (5 bases). Germline CDR1 and CDR2: MNHEY and SMNVEV (reference sequence). The CDR3 has 11 residues. Trimming shortened V by 6 bases and J by 11 bases, and 14 bases separated the two germline ends. CDR3 region: CASRTGRLEYF. For the CDR3, the DNA is TGTGCCAGCAGAACAGGACGACTCGAGTACTTC.

Ten or more counts support this clonotype. The V call is TRBV7-7, the J call TRBJ2-1; 7 bases line up with TRBD2. CDR3 size: 16 residues. V was clipped by 5 bases and J by 10 bases; unmatched bases: 17. The germline V gene has CDR1 SSHAT and CDR2 FNYEAQ (reference sequence). The CDR3 protein is CASSLTPGRGRGEQFF. DNA for the CDR3: TGTGCCAGCAGCCTCACCCCGGGACGCGGGCGGGGGGAGCAGTTCTTC.

In regard to this clonotype: This may stem from a read error, because a much larger clone lies one nucleotide away. The gene calls are TRBV11-3 and TRBJ1-1; maybe TRBD1 (5 bases). V lost 3 bases, J lost 0 bases, and 11 bases lay in between. CDR3 size: 15 residues. Germline loops: CDR1 SGHNT, CDR2 YENEEA. CDR3 protein: CASSFRTFVNTEAFF. As DNA, the CDR3 is TGTGCCAGCAGCTTTAGGACATTCGTGAACACTGAAGCTTTCTTT.

This clonotype was counted a few times. The chain has TRBV18 and TRBJ2-5; 7 bases line up with TRBD1. Unmatched junction bases numbered 9, after V lost 4 bases and J lost 4 bases. CDR1 and CDR2 from the germline V gene are KGHSH and LQKENI. The CDR3 consists of 15 residues. The CDR3 sequence: CASSLKPGGGETQYF. The CDR3 DNA reads TGTGCCAGCTCACTAAAACCAGGGGGTGGAGAGACCCAGTACTTC.

This clonotype was counted ten times or more. This chain connects TRBV7-2 to TRBJ2-7, with 7 nucleotides matching TRBD1. The CDR3 extends over 15 amino acids. The J segment lost 3 bases and the V segment lost 5 bases, leaving 10 bases of the junction unmatched. CDR1 SGHTA and CDR2 FQGNSA come from the germline V gene. Here the CDR3 DNA reads TGTGCCAGCAGCCCTCAGACAGGGCCAAACTACGAGCAGTACTTC. Translating gives CASSPQTGPNYEQYF.

This clonotype has a count of ten or more. This sequence joins TRBV18 and TRBJ2-1; weak D call: TRBD1 (6 bases). V was cut by 8 bases and J by 6 bases, with 14 bases left in between. Germline CDR1 KGHSH, CDR2 LQKENI. The CDR3 loop spans 13 amino acids. CDR3 in amino acids: CASGTGQSNEQFF. Written as DNA, the CDR3 is TGTGCCAGCGGAACCGGACAGAGCAATGAGCAGTTCTTC. The full variable domain, rest sourced from reference TRBV18 and TRBJ2-1, is NAGVMQNPRHLVRRRGQEARLRCSPMKGHSHVYWYRQLPEEGLKFMVYLQKENIIDESGMPKERFSAEFPKEGPSILRIQQVVRGDSAAYFCASGTGQSNEQFFGPGTRLTVL.

This clonotype appeared many times. The chain is built from TRBV25-1 and TRBJ1-1; D unclear. Trimming took 4 bases from V and 4 from J, leaving 4 bases between them. CDR3 length: 11 amino acids. Germline CDR1 and CDR2: MGHDK and SYGVNS. DNA for the CDR3: TGTGCCAGCAGTGCTGGCACTGAAGCTTTCTTT. As protein: CASSAGTEAFF.

Many counts were recorded for this clonotype. The V call is TRBV7-2, the J call TRBJ1-5; D gene unclear. The V end was cut by 1 base, the J end by 3 bases, with 7 bases between. The CDR3 consists of 14 residues. CDR1 SGHTA and CDR2 FQGNSA come from the germline V gene. The CDR3, as DNA: TGTGCCAGCAGCTTAGTGAGCTCCAATCAGCCCCAGCATTTT. Amino acids: CASSLVSSNQPQHF.

To note about this clonotype: This may be a read error, as it is one base from a much larger clone. This sequence joins TRBV7-3 and TRBJ2-3, with D unresolved. The ends were cut back, 8 bases at V and 1 base at J, with 7 bases in the middle. Germline values: CDR1 SGHTA, CDR2 FQGTGA. This CDR3 has 12 amino acids. The CDR3 region is CASSPGTDTQYF. The CDR3, as DNA: TGTGCCAGCTCACCAGGCACAGATACGCAGTATTTT.